The entry below gives a single TCR beta chain sequence along with its context. The antigen remains undetermined. This entry belongs to a study of blood T cells in healthy people across ages. Notes on the study in general: It was not known whether donors were CMV positive (a possible confounder of expanded clonotype changes).

It was with a sample-barcoded 5' primer and a J-beta primer mix that a second PCR of roughly 7 to 12 cycles was run. Each cDNA molecule, via a template-switch adaptor with 12 random nucleotides, was tagged. TCRdb analysed the 5' RACE reads with MiXCR anew, one entry per CDR3 protein. This repertoire shows more than 900,000 distinct CDR3 sequences, 20% to 25% found once; its top ten account for around 0.75%. The germline V and J ends were trimmed by 6 bases and 2 bases, with 10 bases remaining between them. Germline V CDR1 and CDR2: SQVTM, ANQGSEA. The CDR3 consists of 12 residues. Another study also made use of these data, one on T cells of mothers and their children. As that study records: Biologically related mothers and children overlapped slightly more than unrelated pairs, a non-significant difference.

This chain uses TRBV29-1 with TRBJ1-2, with a weak D call TRBD1 (5 bases). This receptor was taken from a girl aged 2-10 years in good health. The sample was blood. Here the CDR3 DNA reads TGCAGCGTCCCGGGGGGAAACTATGGCTACACCTTC. The encoded protein is CSVPGGNYGYTF.